Shown below are 22 T cell receptor beta chains from a single sample sequenced in a study of neoadjuvant anti-PD-1 for oral cavity cancer (dated by TCRdb to the early 2020s). The library was generated by the immunoSEQ multiplex PCR assay. TCRdb re-hosts the immuneACCESS table, in-frame sequences only. Its copies lack some clones; in the studies checked, an unresolved V gene accounts for under half of them, and the cause for the rest is not known. Across this sample there are 15,000 or so clones, with 60% to 70% seen only once. The biggest ten clones account for roughly 2% of the sample. The time point label here, explained by the study, means: before neoadjuvant nivolumab. The sample in question was PBMCs, obtained before nivolumab (anti-PD-1) treatment. These receptor sequences come from a person between 35 and 79 years old with oral cavity squamous cell carcinoma.

This chain uses TRBV27 with TRBJ2-3; perhaps TRBD2 as D (7 bases). Trimming left V 5 bases short and J 1 base short, with 10 bases between. CDR1 is MNHEY, CDR2 SMNVEV, per germline (reference sequence). This CDR3 spans 14 amino acids. CDR3 DNA sequence: TGTGCCAGCAGTAGAGGGGGGGGCACAGATACGCAGTATTTT. Protein sequence: CASSRGGGTDTQYF.

The V and J genes are TRBV4-1 and TRBJ1-2; no clear D gene. V lost 0 bases and J lost 4, with 12 bases in between. Germline CDR1 is MGHRA and CDR2 is YSYEKL. There are 15 residues in the CDR3. CDR3 sequence (DNA): TGCGCCAGCAGCCAAGAAGCGGCGGAACCCTATGGCTACACCTTC. It is translated as CASSQEAAEPYGYTF.

The genes are TRBV7-6 and TRBJ1-1; unclear D gene. Looked up from germline, CDR1 is SGHVS and CDR2 is FNYEAQ. Trimming left V 2 bases short and J 4 bases short, with 8 bases between. This CDR3 is built from 13 residues. This CDR3 reads CASSLKEGTEAFF. As DNA, the CDR3 is TGTGCCAGCAGCTTAAAAGAGGGCACTGAAGCTTTCTTT.

The V call is TRBV18, the J call TRBJ2-7; D call uncertain. The CDR3 is made up of 14 amino acids. Germline loops: CDR1 KGHSH, CDR2 LQKENI. V was pared by 3 bases and J by 0 bases, with 9 bases between. The CDR3 sequence: CASSPNRASYEQYF. The CDR3 DNA is TGTGCCAGCTCACCTAACCGCGCCTCCTACGAGCAGTACTTC.

This sequence joins TRBV7-8 and TRBJ2-3, with D perhaps matching TRBD2 (7 bases). Trimming left V 7 bases short and J 5 bases short, with 13 bases between. The CDR3 is 13 residues long. Germline loops: CDR1 SGHVS, CDR2 FQNEAQ. As DNA, the CDR3 is TGTGCCAGCAAGGGGGGGGTGAAAGATACGCAGTATTTT. Residues: CASKGGVKDTQYF.

V gene TRBV4-2 combines with J gene TRBJ2-1, with TRBD2 matching 8 bases. Germline-derived CDR1 and CDR2 are LGHNA and YNFKEQ. The ends lost 0 bases at V and 4 bases at J; junction bases unmatched: 8. The CDR3 is made up of 17 amino acids. CDR3 nucleotide sequence: TGTGCCAGCAGCCAAGATTGGAGCGGGGGTGCATACAATGAGCAGTTCTTC. This sequence encodes CASSQDWSGGAYNEQFF.

This chain connects TRBV27 to TRBJ2-2; D call uncertain. The CDR3 loop spans 14 amino acids. V was trimmed by 4 bases and J by 0 bases, leaving 6 bases between them. CDR1 is MNHEY and CDR2 is SMNVEV in the germline V gene (reference sequence). Here the CDR3 reads CASSSLPNTGELFF. The CDR3 region has the DNA TGTGCCAGCAGTTCCCTCCCGAACACCGGGGAGCTGTTTTTT.

This clone showed up just a few times. The chain is built from TRBV11-1 and TRBJ2-2; D gene uncertain. This CDR3 has 15 amino acids. Germline CDR1 reads SGHAT; CDR2 reads FQDESV (reference sequence). V was trimmed by 3 bases and J by 3 bases, leaving 11 bases between them. The CDR3 nucleotides read TGTGCCAGCAGCTTGGAGCCCGGGTACACCGGGGAGCTGTTTTTT. Translating it yields CASSLEPGYTGELFF.

The chain is built from TRBV28 and TRBJ2-3, with 11 bases aligning to TRBD2. CDR1 and CDR2 from the germline V gene are MDHEN and SYDVKM. This CDR3 contains 15 residues. The V and J ends lost 11 bases and 3 bases, in that order; junction bases with no gene match: 10. CDR3 sequence reads: CAYGLAGGRTDTQYF. As DNA, the CDR3 is TGTGCCTACGGCCTAGCGGGAGGTAGGACAGATACGCAGTATTTT.

The genes are TRBV5-1 and TRBJ2-3, with D hard to call. The CDR3 is made up of 14 amino acids. Per the germline V gene, CDR1 is SGHRS and CDR2 is YFSETQ. With 0 bases removed from V and 1 base from J, the gap between germline ends came to 6 bases. For the CDR3, the DNA is TGCGCCAGCAGCTTGGGGGCAGGCACAGATACGCAGTATTTT. This gives the protein CASSLGAGTDTQYF.

The chain is built from TRBV11-2 and TRBJ1-6; D remains unclear. Germline loops: CDR1 SGHAT, CDR2 FQNNGV. This CDR3 is 14 amino acids long. V gave up 2 bases and J gave up 5 bases, with 7 bases separating them. The CDR3 DNA reads as TGTGCCAGCAGCTTACCCACGGATAATTCACCCCTCCACTTT. Amino acids: CASSLPTDNSPLHF.

The sample holds one count of this clone. The V call is TRBV5-6, the J call TRBJ2-3, with D possibly TRBD1 on 7 matching bases. The CDR3 contains 14 residues. Germline CDR1 is SGHDT and CDR2 is YYEEEE. Trimming took off 2 bases at V and 8 bases at J, with 15 bases between the two ends. CDR3 amino acids: CASSLTGDLFTQYF. CDR3 in DNA: TGTGCCAGCAGCTTAACAGGGGACTTGTTTACGCAGTATTTT.

The J gene is TRBJ2-7, the V gene TRBV5-4; either TRBD1 or TRBD2 may supply D (6 bases each). CDR1 and CDR2 (germline): SGHNT, YYREEE (reference sequence). V was clipped by 0 bases and J by 4 bases, with 11 bases between them. There are 14 residues in the CDR3. The CDR3 is CASSLERGTYEQYF. DNA of the CDR3: TGTGCCAGCAGCTTGGAAAGGGGGACTTACGAGCAGTACTTC.

The V and J genes are TRBV9 and TRBJ2-5; 10 positions agree with TRBD2. The CDR3 is made up of 17 amino acids. Germline trimming cut 4 bases from V and 2 bases from J; bases unmatched to any gene: 11. Germline V lookup: CDR1 SGDLS, CDR2 YYNGEE. CDR3 DNA: TGTGCCAGCAGCCCCTTCGGGCTAGCGGGAGCTCAAGAGACCCAGTACTTC. It specifies CASSPFGLAGAQETQYF. The full variable domain, completed using reference TRBV9 and TRBJ2-5, is DSGVTQTPKHLITATGQRVTLRCSPRSGDLSVYWYQQSLDQGLQFLIQYYNGEERAKGNILERFSAQQFPDLHSELNLSSLELGDSALYFCASSPFGLAGAQETQYFGPGTRLLVL.

This clone was detected a few times. CDR3 loop: CASSYGTGPNTGELFF. The CDR3 bases are TGCGCCAGCAGCTACGGGACGGGGCCGAACACCGGGGAGCTGTTTTTT. The rearrangement links TRBV5-1 to TRBJ2-2, with D perhaps given as TRBD1 or TRBD2 (5 bases each). Germline V gene sequence: CDR1 SGHRS, CDR2 YFSETQ. V lost 3 bases, J lost 0 bases, and 12 bases lay in between. This CDR3 comprises 16 residues.

The chain is built from TRBV19 and TRBJ1-1, with D unclear. The CDR3 loop spans 10 amino acids. Looked up from germline, CDR1 is LNHDA and CDR2 is SQIVND (reference sequence). The germline V and J ends were trimmed by 8 bases and 12 bases, with 13 bases remaining between them. In DNA, the CDR3 is TGTGCCAGTGGAAAGTCTGGGACTTTCTTT. The encoded protein is CASGKSGTFF.

V is TRBV28 and J is TRBJ1-1; perhaps TRBD1 as D (5 bases). The CDR3 consists of 13 residues. Germline CDR1 is MDHEN and CDR2 is SYDVKM. V was shortened by 5 bases and J by 3 bases, with 10 bases between the two germline ends. CDR3 coding DNA: TGTGCCAGCAGTCCCTCAGGGTACACTGAAGCTTTCTTT. It yields the protein CASSPSGYTEAFF.

The gene calls are TRBV5-1 and TRBJ1-5; 8 bases are a match to TRBD1. The J segment lost 7 bases and the V segment lost 3 bases, leaving 9 bases of the junction unmatched. The CDR3 consists of 15 residues. Germline CDR1 SGHRS, CDR2 YFSETQ. The CDR3 loop reads CASSYYPGGAQPQHF. The CDR3 nucleotides read TGCGCCAGCAGCTACTACCCAGGGGGCGCCCAGCCCCAGCATTTT.

There are a few counts of this clone. The chain is built from TRBV28 and TRBJ2-1, with 7 bases lining up with TRBD2. The CDR3 loop spans 14 amino acids. Germline-derived CDR1 and CDR2 are MDHEN and SYDVKM. Trimming at V came to 7 bases and at J to 10 bases, leaving 13 bases not matched to a gene. As DNA, the CDR3 is TGTGCCAGCAAGGCGGGAGATCTTGGAGGGGAGCAGTTCTTC. The encoded protein is CASKAGDLGGEQFF.

This chain joins TRBV5-1 and TRBJ1-3, with no clear D. The CDR3 runs 15 residues. The germline V gene has CDR1 SGHRS and CDR2 YFSETQ. Trimming stripped 4 bases from V and 0 bases from J, with 11 bases between. The CDR3 nucleotides read TGCGCCAGCAGCCCCTGGGCCCCCTCTGGAAACACCATATATTTT. Residues: CASSPWAPSGNTIYF.

The chain combines TRBV4-2 with TRBJ2-7; D gene ambiguous. V was shortened by 0 bases and J by 10 bases, with 10 bases between the two germline ends. CDR3 size: 12 residues. Per germline, CDR1 LGHNA and CDR2 YNFKEQ. The CDR3 region is CASSQDSRSQYF. CDR3 nucleotide sequence: TGTGCCAGCAGCCAAGACTCGCGCTCTCAGTACTTC.

The V and J genes are TRBV11-2 and TRBJ2-5; 7 bases are shared with TRBD1. The CDR3 length is 16 residues. V was clipped by 1 base and J by 1 base; unmatched bases: 6. Looked up from germline, CDR1 is SGHAT and CDR2 is FQNNGV. CDR3 residues: CASSLAPGDSQETQYF. CDR3 coding DNA: TGTGCCAGCAGCTTAGCTCCAGGGGACAGCCAAGAGACCCAGTACTTC. Complete variable domain (other parts from reference TRBV11-2 and TRBJ2-5): EAGVAQSPRYKIIEKRQSVAFWCNPISGHATLYWYQQILGQGPKLLIQFQNNGVVDDSQLPKDRFSAERLKGVDSTLKIQPAKLEDSAVYLCASSLAPGDSQETQYFGPGTRLLVL.